The 30 T cell receptor beta chains reported below all come from one sample, sequenced in a study of cytotoxic CD8 clonotypes in ibrutinib-treated CLL. Some clones are missing from TCRdb's copy, which holds only in-frame ones; the method was immunoSEQ multiplex PCR. The table records under 150,000 clones, 85% to 95% of them present only once. Sample: PBMCs, taken after 12 months of ibrutinib treatment. The receptors derive from a human donor with chronic lymphocytic leukemia.

The chain uses TRBV2 and TRBJ2-5; D gene ambiguous. Germline V gene sequence: CDR1 SNHLY, CDR2 FYNNEI. Trimming pared 1 base from V and 5 bases from J, leaving 2 bases between. This CDR3 comprises 11 residues. The CDR3 DNA reads TGTGCCAGCAGTGAAGGGGAGACCCAGTACTTC. It encodes CASSEGETQYF.

CDR3 sequence: CASYDGEQYF. The CDR3 DNA reads as TGTGCCAGCTATGACGGGGAGCAGTACTTC. The rearrangement joins TRBV28 to TRBJ2-7; D gene ambiguous. The ends were cut back, 8 bases at V and 7 bases at J, with 9 bases in the middle. The CDR3 contains 10 residues. In germline, CDR1 is MDHEN, CDR2 SYDVKM.

The rearrangement links TRBV4-3 to TRBJ2-3; D gene ambiguous. The germline CDR1 and CDR2 sequences are LGHNA and YSLEER. The CDR3 runs to 14 residues. Between the trimmed V and J ends, which lost 0 bases and 3 bases, there was a span of 7 bases. The CDR3 region has the DNA TGCGCCAGCAGCCAAGATAGGGCGACAGATACGCAGTATTTT. It specifies CASSQDRATDTQYF.

This clone was counted a single time. In DNA, the CDR3 is TGTGCCAGTAGTCCGGGACTAGCGGGGGCCTACGAGCAGTACTTC. It yields the protein CASSPGLAGAYEQYF. The V call is TRBV19, the J call TRBJ2-7, with 14 bases that match TRBD2. Trimming took 5 bases from V and 2 from J; bases not matched to a gene: 2. This CDR3 is built from 15 residues. Per the germline V gene, CDR1 is LNHDA and CDR2 is SQIVND (reference sequence).

The chain is built from TRBV6-5 and TRBJ1-1; D not certain. V was pared by 0 bases and J by 3 bases, with 8 bases between. Germline values: CDR1 MNHEY, CDR2 SVGAGI. This CDR3 spans 14 amino acids. DNA of the CDR3: TGTGCCAGCAGTTACTCGAGCCTGGACACTGAAGCTTTCTTT. Its translation: CASSYSSLDTEAFF.

The rearrangement joins TRBV10-3 to TRBJ2-7, with a tentative D call TRBD1 (6 bases). Germline loops: CDR1 ENHRY, CDR2 SYGVKD. The CDR3 sequence is 14 residues long. V was shortened by 3 bases and J by 4 bases, with 13 bases between the two germline ends. The CDR3 protein is CAISESGQSYEQYF. The CDR3 nucleotides are TGTGCCATCAGTGAATCGGGACAAAGTTACGAGCAGTACTTC.

V usage is TRBV6-6 and J usage is TRBJ1-2; TRBD1 agrees at 8 bases. The CDR3 has 14 amino acids. V trimming: 5 bases; J trimming: 4 bases; junction bases outside the gene matches: 6. CDR1 and CDR2 (germline): MNHNY, SVGAGI (reference sequence). The CDR3 loop reads CASSTQGAGYGYTF. The CDR3 DNA follows: TGTGCCAGCAGTACGCAGGGGGCAGGCTATGGCTACACCTTC.

The V call is TRBV28, the J call TRBJ1-5; no definite D call. The length of the CDR3 is 17 residues. Trimming stripped 5 bases from V and 2 bases from J, with 19 bases between. Looked up from germline, CDR1 is MDHEN and CDR2 is SYDVKM. Here the CDR3 DNA reads TGTGCCAGCAGTCCCTGGAGGCAGGATGGGCGCAATCAGCCCCAGCATTTT. This encodes CASSPWRQDGRNQPQHF.

This chain links TRBV10-3 with TRBJ1-3; D is possibly TRBD1 (5 bases). Germline V gene data show CDR1 as ENHRY and CDR2 as SYGVKD. This CDR3 is built from 18 residues. V dropped 8 bases and J dropped 2 bases, with 25 bases sitting between them. CDR3 sequence: CAIARAGTDTDAGNTIYF. In nucleotides, the CDR3 is TGTGCCATCGCCAGGGCCGGGACGGACACCGATGCTGGAAACACCATATATTTT.

The chain has TRBV27 and TRBJ1-1, with D perhaps TRBD1 (5 bases). V was trimmed by 8 bases and J by 7 bases, leaving 14 bases between them. The CDR3 has 12 residues. Germline V CDR1 and CDR2: MNHEY, SMNVEV (reference sequence). CDR3 sequence: CASGYEGLEAFF. The CDR3 DNA follows: TGTGCCAGCGGCTATGAGGGGCTTGAAGCTTTCTTT.

This chain uses TRBV19 with TRBJ2-1; D remains ambiguous. Germline V gene lookup returns CDR1 LNHDA and CDR2 SQIVND (reference sequence). Trimming cost V 3 bases and J 2 bases, with 8 bases left between them. The CDR3 spans 14 residues. The CDR3 sequence is CASSIRATYNEQFF. The CDR3 DNA reads as TGTGCCAGTAGTATCCGGGCCACCTACAATGAGCAGTTCTTC.

This rearrangement joins TRBV30 to TRBJ2-7; TRBD1 agrees at 9 bases. Germline V gene sequence: CDR1 GTSNPN, CDR2 SVGIG (reference sequence). V lost 7 bases, J lost 1 base, and 2 bases stayed unmatched. The CDR3 covers 12 residues. As DNA, the CDR3 is TGTGCCTATGACAGGGGGTCCTACGAGCAGTACTTC. Its translation: CAYDRGSYEQYF.

The gene calls are TRBV7-2 and TRBJ1-3, with D perhaps TRBD1 (6 bases). CDR1 and CDR2 from the germline V gene are SGHTA and FQGNSA. Trimming left V 1 base short and J 5 bases short, with 12 bases between. The length of the CDR3 is 15 residues. The CDR3 DNA reads as TGTGCCAGCAGCTTAGACGCCGGGGGCAGAAACACCATATATTTT. Amino acids: CASSLDAGGRNTIYF.

V gene TRBV7-2 combines with J gene TRBJ1-2, with D perhaps TRBD1 (6 bases). Germline V CDR1 and CDR2: SGHTA, FQGNSA. The CDR3 runs to 15 residues. V lost 5 bases and J lost 7, with 20 bases in between. CDR3 protein: CASSEDHGGLSGYTF. As DNA, the CDR3 is TGTGCCAGCAGCGAAGATCACGGGGGGCTTTCTGGCTACACCTTC. The variable domain in full, with the rest retrieved from reference TRBV7-2 and TRBJ1-2, is GAGVSQSPSNKVTEKGKDVELRCDPISGHTALYWYRQSLGQGLEFLIYFQGNSAPDKSGLPSDRFSAERTGGSVSTLTIQRTQQEDSAVYLCASSEDHGGLSGYTFGSGTRLTVV.

The rearrangement links TRBV30 to TRBJ2-3; 8 bases are shared with TRBD2. CDR1 and CDR2 (germline): GTSNPN, SVGIG (reference sequence). V was clipped by 3 bases and J by 2 bases; unmatched bases: 7. The CDR3 sequence is 15 residues long. CDR3 loop: CAWRASGGFTDTQYF. In DNA form, the CDR3 reads TGTGCCTGGAGGGCCAGCGGGGGTTTCACAGATACGCAGTATTTT.

The J gene is TRBJ2-3, the V gene TRBV7-9, with 8 bases aligning to TRBD1. The V gene's germline CDR1 is SEHNR and CDR2 FQNEAQ (reference sequence). The CDR3 spans 16 residues. V was clipped by 5 bases and J by 1 base; unmatched bases: 8. CDR3 in DNA: TGTGCCAGCAGCCCCGTACAGGGGGTCGGCACAGATACGCAGTATTTT. Encoded protein: CASSPVQGVGTDTQYF.

The chain uses TRBV9 and TRBJ2-2; D uncertain. The CDR3 runs to 13 residues. Germline CDR1 SGDLS, CDR2 YYNGEE. V lost 1 base and J 13 bases, leaving 14 bases between the germline ends. The CDR3 is CASSVSGPTGLFF. The CDR3 region has the DNA TGTGCCAGCAGCGTATCAGGCCCAACGGGGCTGTTTTTT.

The chain joins TRBV27 to TRBJ2-5; tentative D call: TRBD2 (5 bases). V gave up 6 bases and J gave up 1 base, with 18 bases separating them. Germline V gene sequence: CDR1 MNHEY, CDR2 SMNVEV (reference sequence). The CDR3 totals 16 residues. DNA for the CDR3: TGTGCCAGCAGATCTTCGGGAAGACTAACCCAAGAGACCCAGTACTTC. Encoded protein: CASRSSGRLTQETQYF.

The rearrangement joins TRBV9 to TRBJ2-5; TRBD2 might be the D (6 bases). V was cut by 3 bases and J by 7 bases, with 13 bases left in between. The CDR3 extends over 13 amino acids. Germline V CDR1 and CDR2: SGDLS, YYNGEE. The CDR3 is CASSAVHGGTQYF. In DNA form, the CDR3 reads TGTGCCAGCAGCGCAGTACACGGGGGGACCCAGTACTTC.

The CDR3 DNA sequence: TGTGCCAGCAGCTTATCTCCCATTGAGCAGTTCTTC. Translating it yields CASSLSPIEQFF. The V and J genes are TRBV7-2 and TRBJ2-1; D gene uncertain. CDR1 is SGHTA, CDR2 FQGNSA, per germline. The CDR3 is 12 residues long. V lost 2 bases and J lost 9, with 8 bases in between.

This rearrangement joins TRBV4-2 to TRBJ2-5, with a weak D call TRBD2 (6 bases). Germline V gene lookup returns CDR1 LGHNA and CDR2 YNFKEQ. V lost 2 bases and J 6 bases, leaving 13 bases between the germline ends. There are 14 residues in the CDR3. CDR3 DNA sequence: TGTGCCAGCAGCCAACTAACTAGCCCAAAGACCCAGTACTTC. Its protein is CASSQLTSPKTQYF.

This chain joins TRBV15 and TRBJ1-3, with 7 bases lining up with TRBD1. V gave up 6 bases and J gave up 1 base; unmatched junction bases: 3. Looked up from germline, CDR1 is LNHNV and CDR2 is YYDKDF (reference sequence). The CDR3 extends over 14 amino acids. The CDR3 reads CATSLTGSGNTIYF. For the CDR3, the DNA is TGTGCCACCAGTTTGACAGGGTCTGGAAACACCATATATTTT.

This chain connects TRBV2 to TRBJ2-3; D possibly uses TRBD1 or TRBD2 (5 bases each). CDR3 length equals 14 residues. Trimming took 4 bases from V and 5 from J, leaving 13 bases between them. The germline CDR1 and CDR2 sequences are SNHLY and FYNNEI. This chain's CDR3 is CASSGRGVGDTQYF. DNA of the CDR3: TGTGCCAGCAGTGGGCGAGGGGTCGGAGATACGCAGTATTTT.

The chain joins TRBV19 to TRBJ2-7, with 13 bases matching TRBD2. The V segment lost 7 bases and the J segment 7 bases; nucleotides outside the gene matches: 7. The CDR3 covers 14 residues. CDR1 and CDR2 from the germline V gene are LNHDA and SQIVND (reference sequence). CDR3 residues: CASTRLAGGGEQYF. The CDR3 DNA sequence: TGTGCCAGTACCCGACTAGCGGGAGGAGGTGAGCAGTACTTC.

V is TRBV5-1 and J is TRBJ2-7; TRBD1 matches at 9 bases. Per the germline V gene, CDR1 is SGHRS and CDR2 is YFSETQ. The CDR3 contains 13 residues. The ends lost 4 bases at V and 5 bases at J; junction bases unmatched: 4. Here the CDR3 DNA reads TGCGCCAGCAGCCAGGACAGGGGAGACGAGCAGTACTTC. This codes for CASSQDRGDEQYF.

The V and J genes are TRBV19 and TRBJ1-5; 7 bases map to TRBD1. There are 14 residues in the CDR3. With V trimmed by 9 bases and J by 2 bases, 7 bases remained unmatched. Germline assignment: CDR1 LNHDA and CDR2 SQIVND (reference sequence). The CDR3 coding sequence is TGTGCCAGCACAGGGGTATCTGGCAATCAGCCCCAGCATTTT. Its protein product is CASTGVSGNQPQHF.

The chain couples TRBV13 to TRBJ2-7, with 7 bases identical to TRBD2. V gave up 5 bases and J gave up 0 bases; unmatched junction bases: 10. CDR1 PRHDT and CDR2 FYEKMQ come from the germline V gene (reference sequence). The CDR3 contains 16 residues. The CDR3 DNA follows: TGTGCCAGCAGCCGCTTGGGAGCGGGACTCTCCTACGAGCAGTACTTC. It yields the protein CASSRLGAGLSYEQYF.

This rearrangement joins TRBV5-1 to TRBJ2-3; D gene unclear. V was trimmed by 4 bases and J by 2 bases, leaving 8 bases between them. This CDR3 comprises 13 residues. CDR1 is SGHRS and CDR2 is YFSETQ in the germline V gene. CDR3 protein: CASSQSATDTQYF. Written as DNA, the CDR3 is TGCGCCAGCAGCCAATCCGCCACAGATACGCAGTATTTT.

V usage is TRBV2 and J usage is TRBJ2-3; D is perhaps TRBD2 (6 bases). V was shortened by 5 bases and J by 2 bases, with 8 bases between the two germline ends. From germline, CDR1 is SNHLY and CDR2 FYNNEI. This CDR3 is 13 amino acids long. The CDR3 spells CASSTSPTDTQYF. The CDR3 nucleotides are TGTGCCAGCAGTACTAGCCCCACAGATACGCAGTATTTT.

The V and J genes are TRBV5-4 and TRBJ2-5; 9 positions match TRBD2. Per germline, CDR1 SGHNT and CDR2 YYREEE (reference sequence). The CDR3 extends over 16 amino acids. V lost 3 bases and J lost 1; bases outside the gene matches: 7. CDR3 amino acids: CASSSPPAGGQETQYF. The CDR3 nucleotides are TGTGCCAGCAGCTCGCCCCCAGCGGGAGGCCAAGAGACCCAGTACTTC.